The entry below gives a single T cell receptor (beta chain) sequence along with its context. The sample belongs to a study of blood T cell repertoires in COVID-19. Study-wide background: COVID-19 samples collected from the United States, Italy and Spain covered acute and convalescent phases.

Seattle patient enrollment occurred during active infection, with longitudinal follow-up thereafter. Methods used by the authors: Estimated nucleated cell counts came from reference gene primer amplification. Here immunoSEQ multiplex PCR was the method, and the copy in TCRdb shows in-frame clones only, minus some. For V, J and clone size, that table is used; D and trimming come from the DNA. This table holds just over 150,000 clones, about nine tenths found once. The CDR3 loop spans 16 amino acids. Per the germline V gene, CDR1 is MNHEY and CDR2 is SVGAGI. With 7 bases clipped from V and 7 bases from J, the junction kept 13 bases outside the gene matches.

The chain employs TRBV6-5 and TRBJ2-1; 10 bases align to TRBD1. The sample comprised peripheral blood. The sequence derives from a man in his thirties or forties with COVID-19, enrolled during active disease. The CDR3 spells CASTYSSGQGTNEQFF. Here the CDR3 DNA reads TGTGCCAGCACTTATTCCTCGGGACAGGGGACGAATGAGCAGTTCTTC.